This T cell receptor (beta chain) came from a study of siplizumab effects on memory and regulatory T cells. Study results and limitations: Phenotypic classification as naive or memory proved unattainable for roughly 80-96% of proliferating CD4+ or CD8+ clones. Siplizumab significantly decreased alloreactive sequences from unstimulated CD4+ memory cells. To unstimulated subsets, only a minor fraction of alloreactive clones could be mapped.

Trimming pared 7 bases from V and 4 bases from J, leaving 16 bases between. This CDR3 region has 14 residues. Germline V gives CDR1 MNHNS, CDR2 SASEGT. It was 85,000 to 100,000 TCR templates that were assayed per sample. Sequencing was performed with immunoSEQ multiplex PCR; in TCRdb, only in-frame clones are kept and a portion is missing. The sample has approximately 120,000 clones; roughly 95% are singletons. On this clone itself: Its target is unknown.

The sample comprised non-Treg CD4+ T cells sorted from blood. The sequence was collected from a human donor in good health. The rearrangement uses TRBV6-1 and TRBJ1-1; D is perhaps TRBD1 (6 bases). Here the CDR3 DNA reads TGTGCCAGCACGAAACAGGGCGGGTTCACTGAAGCTTTCTTT. Amino acid sequence: CASTKQGGFTEAFF.